These 7 T cell receptor beta chains share one sample of origin, sequenced in a study of blood T cell repertoires in COVID-19. Libraries were prepared by immunoSEQ multiplex PCR; TCRdb keeps only in-frame clonotypes and omits some of them. This table holds 210,000 or so clones, 83% found once. The sequenced sample consisted of peripheral blood. Receptor source: a woman aged 25 to 39 with COVID-19, enrolled during active disease.

The chain links TRBV6-2 or TRBV6-3 to TRBJ2-5; TRBD2 aligns across 7 bases. The CDR3 loop spans 15 amino acids. Losses at the gene ends were 6 bases for V and 3 bases for J; bases not matched to a gene: 10. The V gene's germline CDR1 is MNHEY and CDR2 SVGEGT. The CDR3 is CASSSPRREKETQYF. The CDR3 region has the DNA TGTGCCAGCAGCTCACCACGGCGGGAGAAAGAGACCCAGTACTTC.

The chain couples TRBV4-3 to TRBJ1-2, with a tentative D call TRBD1 (5 bases). The V end was cut by 1 base, the J end by 6 bases, with 18 bases between. Germline CDR1 reads LGHNA; CDR2 reads YSLEER. The CDR3 has 16 residues. CDR3 loop: CASSQGVGLTMDGYTF. CDR3 nucleotide sequence: TGCGCCAGCAGCCAAGGGGTGGGGCTGACGATGGATGGCTACACCTTC.

V usage is TRBV3-1 (or the pseudogene TRBV3-2) and J usage is TRBJ1-2, with 7 bases fitting TRBD1. J lost 3 bases, V lost 3 bases, and 10 bases had no gene match. Per germline, CDR1 LGHDT and CDR2 YNNKEL (reference sequence). CDR3 size: 16 residues. As DNA, the CDR3 is TGTGCCAGCAGCCAGAGGGCCGGGACAGCTCACTATGGCTACACCTTC. This codes for CASSQRAGTAHYGYTF.

This sequence joins TRBV2 and TRBJ2-7; D is undetermined. The CDR3 is 14 residues long. In germline, CDR1 is SNHLY, CDR2 FYNNEI. Deletions cut 3 bases from V and 5 bases from J, with 14 bases between. CDR3 protein: CASSDPPRLDEQYF. For the CDR3, the DNA is TGTGCCAGCAGTGACCCCCCTCGGTTGGACGAGCAGTACTTC.

The rearrangement uses TRBV14 and TRBJ2-5; D remains unclear. Trimming pared 2 bases from V and 5 bases from J, leaving 9 bases between. There are 13 residues in the CDR3. Germline-derived CDR1 and CDR2 are SGHDN and FVKESK. The DNA for the CDR3 is TGTGCCAGCAGCCAAATCCCCGGGGAGACCCAGTACTTC. Its protein product is CASSQIPGETQYF. The complete variable domain, with remaining parts taken from reference TRBV14 and TRBJ2-5, reads EAGVTQFPSHSVIEKGQTVTLRCDPISGHDNLYWYRRVMGKEIKFLLHFVKESKQDESGMPNNRFLAERTGGTYSTLKVQPAELEDSGVYFCASSQIPGETQYFGPGTRLLVL.

This clone was counted a few times. V gene TRBV28 combines with J gene TRBJ1-3; tentatively, D is TRBD1 (5 bases). This CDR3 spans 14 amino acids. Germline-derived CDR1 and CDR2 are MDHEN and SYDVKM. V was clipped by 5 bases and J by 4 bases, with 12 bases between them. The CDR3: CASSPFKGGNTIYF. CDR3 nucleotide sequence: TGTGCCAGCAGTCCTTTTAAGGGGGGAAACACCATATATTTT.

CDR3 nucleotides: TGTGCCAGCAGCCAAGCAGGGAGGGGAACAGATACGCAGTATTTT. This translates into CASSQAGRGTDTQYF. V and J are TRBV3-1 (or the pseudogene TRBV3-2) and TRBJ2-3, with 7 bases that match TRBD2. The CDR3 has 15 residues. The V segment lost 1 base and the J segment 3 bases; nucleotides outside the gene matches: 4. From germline, CDR1 is LGHDT and CDR2 YNNKEL (reference sequence).